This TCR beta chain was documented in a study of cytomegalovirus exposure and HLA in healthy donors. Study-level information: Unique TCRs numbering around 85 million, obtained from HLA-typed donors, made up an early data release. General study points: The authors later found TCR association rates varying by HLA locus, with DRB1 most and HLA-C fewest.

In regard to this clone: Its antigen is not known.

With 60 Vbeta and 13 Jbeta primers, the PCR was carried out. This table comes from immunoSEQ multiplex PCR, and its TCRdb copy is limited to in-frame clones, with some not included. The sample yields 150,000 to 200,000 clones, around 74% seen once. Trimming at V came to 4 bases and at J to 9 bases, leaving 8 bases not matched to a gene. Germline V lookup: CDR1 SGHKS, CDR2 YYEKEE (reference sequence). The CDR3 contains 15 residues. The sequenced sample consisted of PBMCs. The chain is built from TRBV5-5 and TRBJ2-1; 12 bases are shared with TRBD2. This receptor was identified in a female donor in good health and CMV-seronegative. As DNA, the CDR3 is TGTGCCAGCAGCCCGAGACTAGCGGGAGAGGGTGAGCAGTTCTTC. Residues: CASSPRLAGEGEQFF.